This T cell receptor beta chain emerged from a study of T cell repertoires in cytomegalovirus infection. This clonotype was found many times. Its antigen is unknown. TCRdb re-analysed the reads in MiXCR, keeping a single row per CDR3 protein. This table has 750,000 to 950,000 distinct CDR3 sequences, 25% to 30% appearing once. Sequencing used cultured CD8+ T cells from PBMCs, obtained from culture after CMV antigen stimulation. The source of this sequence is a human donor in good health (CMV status not recorded). Some clones in this sample may be carry-over from other donors' samples.

This CDR3 reads CASSSGQGYNEQFF. The DNA of the CDR3 is TGTGCCAGCAGCTCGGGACAGGGCTACAATGAGCAGTTCTTC. The chain couples TRBV7-9 to TRBJ2-1; the match to TRBD1 covers 9 bases. The CDR3 extends over 14 amino acids. Looked up from germline, CDR1 is SEHNR and CDR2 is FQNEAQ (reference sequence). The V gene end was trimmed by 4 bases and the J gene end by 3 bases; junction bases not matched to a gene: 1.